These T cell receptor beta chains were read from a single sample in a study of T cells after yellow fever vaccination. Each CDR3 protein is one row after TCRdb ran MiXCR on the 5' RACE reads. The sample includes 400,000 or so distinct CDR3 sequences, 6.2% of them seen just once. The sequenced sample was PBMCs, obtained 5 days after the yellow fever booster vaccination. The receptors shown here come from a man aged 25 to 45 who received the YFV17D yellow fever vaccine. CDR3s leave out the opening cysteine and the closing phenylalanine or tryptophan.

TRBV2,TRBJ2-7,13,ASSAPPTGTDEQY
TRBV5-1,TRBJ2-7,11,ASSRWPLYEQY
TRBV12-3/TRBV12-4,TRBJ2-3,11,ASSFAGLDTQY
TRBV18,TRBJ2-5,12,ASSPLGDQETQY
TRBV6-5,TRBJ2-3,15,ASSYAVGQADSNTQY
TRBV19,TRBJ1-5,12,ASSPRGMVQPQH
TRBV18,TRBJ2-4,14,ASSRTSGAPKNIQY
TRBV7-2,TRBJ2-1,14,ASSYRRLAVYNEQF
TRBV7-8,TRBJ2-3,13,ASTLGTSGRGTQY
TRBV19,TRBJ2-3,12,ASSGRARTDTQY
TRBV28,TRBJ2-3,15,ASSLWAVWKSTDTQY
TRBV7-9,TRBJ1-2,14,ASSLSGTGGNYGYT
TRBV27,TRBJ2-1,10,ASSFRAGEQF
TRBV20-1,TRBJ2-5,14,SARDHRTPPQETQY
TRBV6-1,TRBJ1-2,13,ASSEIEGRVYGYT
TRBV7-8,TRBJ2-1,12,ASRTQGALGEQF
TRBV5-4,TRBJ2-1,11,ASSPRQYNEQF
TRBV24-1,TRBJ2-1,13,ATSDLAVSYNEQF
TRBV7-2,TRBJ2-5,10,ASSLSWETQY
TRBV19,TRBJ2-1,12,ASTVGGIANEQF
TRBV29-1,TRBJ2-7,11,SVGLAGEREQY
TRBV4-2,TRBJ2-7,14,ASSQDSAGRAYEQY
TRBV12-3/TRBV12-4,TRBJ2-1,13,ASSWSRAGSNEQF
TRBV15,TRBJ1-1,11,ATRKREVTEAF
TRBV28,TRBJ2-5,13,ASSLSSANQETQY
TRBV18,TRBJ2-4,13,ASSPVRSAKNIQY
TRBV27,TRBJ2-3,13,ASRTAGGGTDTQY
TRBV7-3,TRBJ2-1,13,ASSFTGTTDNEQF
TRBV6-2/TRBV6-3,TRBJ1-2,14,ASNPHRDRLNYGYT
TRBV20-1,TRBJ2-5,9,SAHRQETQY
TRBV28,TRBJ2-1,14,ASSPQGAVSYNEQF
TRBV10-3,TRBJ2-2,14,AISPSGTGATGELF
TRBV11-2,TRBJ2-5,12,ASSEKLAGGTQY
TRBV20-1,TRBJ1-2,15,SATLEGGRAAIYGYT
TRBV18,TRBJ2-5,11,ASSPGLHETQY
TRBV19,TRBJ2-1,11,ASSNGADNEQF